This TCR beta chain originates from a study of blood T cells in healthy people across ages. Findings and caveats of the study: Estimates of diversity drawn from one million T cells were considered underestimates. As age increased, TCR beta diversity per million T cells fell in a roughly linear fashion.

Then a second PCR, running roughly 7 to 11 cycles, was carried out with a sample-barcoded 5' primer and a J-beta primer mix. TCRdb reprocessed the 5' RACE reads via MiXCR and lists one record per CDR3 protein. The sample yields 550,000 to 800,000 distinct CDR3 sequences, around 21% seen once. Trimming pared 5 bases from V and 4 bases from J, leaving 9 bases between. The CDR3 extends over 13 amino acids. Germline V gives CDR1 SEHNR, CDR2 FQNEAQ (reference sequence). This clonotype appeared a few times. What it binds is unknown. Per-sample yields of isolated PBMCs were at least 6 million. The rearrangement joins TRBV7-9 to TRBJ2-1; D uncertain. Sequenced: blood. The clonotype comes from a man between 65 and 85 years old in good health. This CDR3 reads CASSQNTYNEQFF. In nucleotides, the CDR3 is TGTGCCAGCAGCCAAAATACTTACAATGAGCAGTTCTTC.